This T cell receptor (beta chain) was documented in a study of blood T cell repertoires in COVID-19. Study processing details: Amplification of reference gene primers was used by the study to estimate nucleated cell counts. Profiling relied on immunoSEQ multiplex PCR, and the TCRdb table lists in-frame clones only, not all of them. For V, J and clone size, that table is used; D and trimming come from the DNA. The profile shows about 330,000 clones, roughly 87% of them singletons. Germline assignment: CDR1 SGHDT and CDR2 YYEEEE. Deletions cut 4 bases from V and 3 bases from J, with 20 bases between. This CDR3 is 16 amino acids long. The study assigned cohorts using participant-reported clinical history.

This TCR derives from a woman in her 30s who had recovered from COVID-19. The chain combines TRBV5-6 with TRBJ2-7; D is possibly TRBD1 (6 bases). The sequenced sample was PBMCs or T cells enriched from blood (not recorded which). The CDR3 sequence is CASSASAGVRVYEQYF. DNA for the CDR3: TGTGCCAGCAGCGCCTCGGCAGGGGTCCGAGTCTACGAGCAGTACTTC.